This T cell receptor beta chain was identified in a study of response to subunit inactivated influenza vaccine. Study-wide results and caveats: The authors suggested that few new T cells are recruited per seasonal influenza vaccination.

TCRdb reanalysed the RT-PCR reads using MiXCR and keeps one entry per CDR3 protein. In the table there are 500,000 or so distinct CDR3 sequences, more than 15% of which are singletons. Trimming took off 5 bases at V and 4 bases at J, with 15 bases between the two ends. CDR1 is SEHNR and CDR2 is FQNEAQ in the germline V gene (reference sequence). This CDR3 is built from 16 residues. This clonotype was counted many times. Its antigen is still unknown. The chain carries TRBV7-9 and TRBJ1-6; D is unresolved. This TCR was sampled from a man between 50 and 75 years old who received an inactivated influenza vaccine. The input for sequencing was CD4+ T cells sorted from PBMCs, taken less than 30 months after vaccination. The DNA for the CDR3 is TGTGCCAGCAGCCGTTCTGGGAACCCTTATAATTCACCCCTCCACTTT. This gives the protein CASSRSGNPYNSPLHF.